The 7 T cell receptor beta chains in this list originate from one sample, sequenced in a study of T-cell memory formation after mild COVID-19 (dated by TCRdb to the early 2020s). Library construction relied on 5' RACE. The sequencer listed for this sample is Illumina NovaSeq 6000. Through fastp at Q25 and MiXCR, TCRdb rebuilt clones from the public reads, retaining in-frame beta chains. Rows are unified per CDR3 protein, each entry keeping the most common DNA and genes. The sample includes around 300,000 distinct CDR3 sequences, with roughly 19% observed a single time. Around 20% of the sample is held by the ten biggest clonotypes. The sequencing sample was made of PBMCs or a T cell subset sorted from them (not recorded which). The receptors derive from a man between 18 and 29 years old who had mild COVID-19 (a few samples of this study predate the infection). The sample titles of this study are shuffled in the database, so cell type and time point are left out; the donor was told from shared clones.

This clonotype has only a few counts. The rearrangement joins TRBV6-2 or TRBV6-3 to TRBJ1-1; unclear D gene. Germline CDR1 reads MNHEY; CDR2 reads SVGEGT. V lost 7 bases and J 2 bases, leaving 11 bases between the germline ends. CDR3 length: 13 amino acids. The CDR3 spells CASTSSFNTEAFF. The CDR3 nucleotides read TGTGCCAGCACCTCCTCCTTTAACACTGAAGCTTTCTTT.

The chain carries TRBV12-3 or TRBV12-4 and TRBJ1-2; D call uncertain. This CDR3 has 11 residues. Trimming cost V 8 bases and J 8 bases, with 12 bases left between them. The DNA of the CDR3 is TGTGCCAGCGGAGCCCGATGGGGCTACACCTTC. It specifies CASGARWGYTF.

This clonotype was counted a few times. The chain combines TRBV19 with TRBJ1-5; unclear D gene. CDR3 length: 11 amino acids. The germline V and J ends were trimmed by 8 bases and 9 bases, with 11 bases remaining between them. In germline, CDR1 is LNHDA, CDR2 SQIVND (reference sequence). As DNA, the CDR3 is TGTGCCAGTGGTCTCCTGGGGCCCCAGCATTTT. Translation: CASGLLGPQHF.

The chain combines TRBV29-1 with TRBJ1-2; possibly TRBD1 for D (5 bases). Trimming stripped 3 bases from V and 6 bases from J, with 8 bases between. CDR3 size: 11 residues. The germline gives CDR1 SQVTM, CDR2 ANQGSEA. Here the CDR3 reads CSVEGLDGYTF. CDR3 bases: TGCAGCGTTGAGGGGCTGGATGGCTACACCTTC.

The chain carries TRBV7-2 and TRBJ2-6, with D possibly matching TRBD2 (5 bases). Trimming left V 6 bases short and J 2 bases short, with 11 bases between. This CDR3 has 15 amino acids. Germline V CDR1 and CDR2: SGHTA, FQGNSA. CDR3 DNA: TGTGCCAGCAGTTCGCCGACTACTGGGGCCAACGTCCTGACTTTC. This gives the protein CASSSPTTGANVLTF. The whole variable domain, filled in from reference TRBV7-2 and TRBJ2-6, reads GAGVSQSPSNKVTEKGKDVELRCDPISGHTALYWYRQSLGQGLEFLIYFQGNSAPDKSGLPSDRFSAERTGGSVSTLTIQRTQQEDSAVYLCASSSPTTGANVLTFGAGSRLTVL.

This clonotype was detected only a few times. The V call is TRBV7-2, the J call TRBJ1-1, with D tentatively TRBD1 (5 bases). Trimming removed 5 bases at V and 0 bases at J, with 10 bases between. Germline CDR1 is SGHTA and CDR2 is FQGNSA. This CDR3 is built from 14 residues. The CDR3 region is CASSPSTVNTEAFF. CDR3 nucleotides: TGTGCCAGCAGCCCCTCGACAGTGAACACTGAAGCTTTCTTT.

The V call is TRBV20-1, the J call TRBJ2-5; 7 bases agree with TRBD2. Trimming removed 3 bases from V and 0 bases from J; junction bases left unmatched: 1. Germline V gene sequence: CDR1 DFQATT, CDR2 SNEGSKA (reference sequence). CDR3 length equals 13 residues. The CDR3 nucleotides are TGCAGTGCTAGCGGGGGGAACCAAGAGACCCAGTACTTC. Amino acids: CSASGGNQETQYF.